The 11 T cell receptor beta chains reported below all come from one sample, sequenced in a study of T cell clonality in common variable immunodeficiency. TCRdb keeps only in-frame clones here, not all; method: immunoSEQ multiplex PCR. This sample comprises tens of thousands of clones, none seen once only. Sequenced input: peripheral blood mononuclear cells. These receptors were collected from a person between 18 and 75 years old in good health.

With regard to this clone: The read comes to an end 3 residues before the CDR3 does, leaving the germline J gene to fill in the end. V usage is TRBV10-2 and J usage is TRBJ2-2, with 7 bases identical to TRBD1. The CDR3 sequence is 14 residues long. Unmatched junction bases numbered 1, after V lost 4 bases and J lost 2 bases. Germline V gene data show CDR1 as WSHSY and CDR2 as SAAADI. CDR3 in amino acids: CASSGQGNTGELFF. The sequenced CDR3 bases are TGCGCCAGCAGTGGACAGGGAAACACCGGGGAG.

The sample holds many counts of this clone. The sequence runs out 3 residues before the end of the CDR3; the remainder is reconstructed from the germline J gene. The rearrangement uses TRBV30 and TRBJ2-3, with D unclear. This CDR3 is 13 amino acids long. V lost 3 bases and J lost 2, with 9 bases in between. Germline V gene data show CDR1 as GTSNPN and CDR2 as SVGIG (reference sequence). The chain's CDR3 is CAWSPGYTDTQYF. CDR3 DNA (partial): TGTGCCTGGAGCCCGGGTTACACAGATACG.

This clone appeared many times. The DNA ends 3 residues before the CDR3 does, and the rest of the CDR3 is filled in from the germline J gene. The V and J genes are TRBV19 and TRBJ2-1; TRBD2 aligns across 8 bases. Germline V lookup: CDR1 LNHDA, CDR2 SQIVND (reference sequence). This CDR3 has 15 amino acids. With V trimmed by 6 bases and J by 3 bases, 7 bases remained unmatched. CDR3 loop: CASRVGLAGYNEQFF. CDR3 DNA, as far as it was read: TGTGCCAGTAGGGTCGGGCTAGCGGGCTACAATGAG.

This clone was observed many times. The CDR3 is cut off 3 residues early in the read; its end comes from the germline J gene. The chain carries TRBV19 and TRBJ2-7, with D possibly being TRBD2 (6 bases). Trimming took 9 bases from V and 3 from J, leaving 18 bases between them. In germline, CDR1 is LNHDA, CDR2 SQIVND (reference sequence). The CDR3 contains 14 residues. The CDR3 is CASSRGTDLYEQYF. The CDR3 bases that were read are TGTGCCAGCTCTCGGGGGACCGACCTCTACGAG.

This clone was detected many times. Sequencing ends 3 residues short of the CDR3 end; the germline J gene provides the rest. This rearrangement joins TRBV13 to TRBJ2-7, with TRBD1 identical over 7 bases. CDR1 and CDR2 from the germline V gene are PRHDT and FYEKMQ (reference sequence). The CDR3 totals 15 residues. V dropped 1 base and J dropped 5; count of bases not matched to a gene: 8. CDR3 protein: CASSLEGQAAHEQYF. The sequenced part of the CDR3 DNA is TGTGCCAGCAGCTTAGAAGGACAGGCCGCCCACGAG. Based on the CDR3 plus reference TRBV13 and TRBJ2-7, the full variable domain is AAGVIQSPRHLIKEKRETATLKCYPIPRHDTVYWYQQGPGQDPQFLISFYEKMQSDKGSIPDRFSAQQFSDYHSELNMSSLELGDSALYFCASSLEGQAAHEQYFGPGTRLTVT.

This clone was recorded at least ten times. The DNA ends 3 residues before the CDR3 does, and the rest of the CDR3 is filled in from the germline J gene. V and J are TRBV2 and TRBJ2-7; tentatively, D is TRBD1 (5 bases). The CDR3 runs to 14 residues. V lost 1 base to trimming and J lost 6 bases, with 13 bases between them. Germline loops: CDR1 SNHLY, CDR2 FYNNEI. The CDR3 bases that were read are TGTGCCAGCAGTGAAGGGCAGGGCTTATTCGAG. As protein: CASSEGQGLFE. In full, the CDR3 reads CASSEGQGLFEQYF.

This clone was counted many times. The CDR3 goes on 3 residues after the read ends, and that part is filled in from the germline J gene. The chain recombines TRBV4-1 with TRBJ2-3, with 8 positions matching TRBD2. Losses at the gene ends were 3 bases for V and 1 base for J; bases not matched to a gene: 9. Germline lookup yields CDR1 MGHRA and CDR2 YSYEKL. This CDR3 has 17 amino acids. The DNA read from the CDR3 is TGCGCCAGCAGCCAGGGGGTAGCGGGACTCGGCACAGATACG. This sequence encodes CASSQGVAGLGTDT. The full CDR3 sequence reads CASSQGVAGLGTDTQYF.

This clone has a count of ten or more. Read coverage stops 3 residues before the CDR3 terminus; the germline J gene supplies the remainder. The genes are TRBV2 and TRBJ1-5; TRBD1 aligns across 8 bases. Looked up from germline, CDR1 is SNHLY and CDR2 is FYNNEI. V shed 6 bases and J 6 bases; nucleotides not matched to a gene: 10. CDR3 length: 15 residues. The CDR3 sequence is CASSLDDRGSQPQHF. CDR3 DNA, as far as it was read: TGTGCCAGCAGCCTCGACGACAGGGGTAGTCAGCCC.

Ten or more counts support this clone. The read stops 3 residues short of the end of the CDR3; the missing end is completed from the germline J gene. This rearrangement joins TRBV6-1 to TRBJ2-7, with a tentative D call TRBD1 (5 bases). The CDR3 loop spans 16 amino acids. Trimming took off 0 bases at V and 2 bases at J, with 14 bases between the two ends. CDR1 and CDR2 (germline): MNHNS, SASEGT. CDR3 bases read: TGTGCCAGCAGTGAAGCGGCACAGGTGACACCCTACGAG. This gives the protein CASSEAAQVTPYE. The CDR3 as a whole reads CASSEAAQVTPYEQYF.

This clone was observed at least ten times. The read ends 3 residues before the CDR3 terminus; that terminus is restored from the germline J gene. V and J are TRBV11-3 and TRBJ2-3, with D unclear. Deletions cut 1 base from V and 2 bases from J, with 10 bases between. This CDR3 has 15 residues. Germline lookup yields CDR1 SGHNT and CDR2 YENEEA. Partial CDR3 DNA: TGTGCCAGCAGCTTAGGGCACAGCAACACAGATACG. Encoded protein: CASSLGHSNTDT. The whole CDR3 reads CASSLGHSNTDTQYF.

A note on this clone: The read finishes 3 residues shy of the CDR3 end, and the germline J gene is used to complete it. V usage is TRBV2 and J usage is TRBJ2-2; tentatively, D is TRBD2 (6 bases). Per the germline V gene, CDR1 is SNHLY and CDR2 is FYNNEI. The CDR3 is made up of 15 amino acids. The V end was cut by 3 bases, the J end by 6 bases, with 14 bases between. CDR3 bases read: TGTGCCAGCAGTGATGTGCCTAGCGCGGCCGGGGAG. Translating gives CASSDVPSAAGE. The complete CDR3 reads CASSDVPSAAGELFF.